This T cell receptor beta chain was observed in a study of radiotherapy plus CTLA-4 blockade in lung cancer. Study context: Overall, 18% of patients showed an objective response, while 25% to 35% attained disease control.

Per germline, CDR1 MDHEN and CDR2 SYDVKM. J gave up 2 bases and V 6 bases, and 6 bases lay outside the gene matches. The CDR3 has 15 residues. Points from the study as a whole: Tumor-derived TCR clones expanded in blood after radiotherapy plus ipilimumab.

Some clones are missing from TCRdb's copy, which holds only in-frame ones; the method was immunoSEQ multiplex PCR. This sample has approximately 40,000 clones, with 80% to 90% found just once. About this clone itself: Its target is unknown.

Sequencing was performed on peripheral blood, taken from a patient treated with radiotherapy plus ipilimumab. This TCR derives from a human donor with non-small cell lung cancer whose response to radiotherapy plus ipilimumab could not be evaluated. J is TRBJ1-3 and V is TRBV28, with 8 nucleotides matching TRBD1. The CDR3: CASRAQGAAGNTIYF. The DNA of the CDR3 is TGTGCCAGCAGGGCCCAGGGGGCGGCTGGAAACACCATATATTTT.